One and the same sample provided the 21 T cell receptor beta chains below, sequenced in a study of cytomegalovirus exposure and HLA in healthy donors. PCR involved 60 Vbeta and 13 Jbeta primers. Profiled with immunoSEQ multiplex PCR; TCRdb holds only in-frame clones, not every one. This sample carries 150,000 to 200,000 clones, over 75% of them seen once, and the ten largest clones take under 2%. Sequencing input: PBMCs. Receptor source: a woman aged 30 to 39 in good health and CMV-seronegative.

Concerning this clone: One junction end does not reproduce the germline sequence, and a read error may be involved. This chain's CDR3 is CASSIGTAQETQYF. As DNA, the CDR3 is TGTGCTAGCAGCATCGGGACAGCCCAAGAGACCCAGTACTTC. This sequence joins TRBV7-7 and TRBJ2-5, with 7 bases aligning to TRBD1. The CDR3 is 14 residues long. CDR1 is SSHAT, CDR2 FNYEAQ, per germline (reference sequence).

This clone came up a few times. The chain is built from TRBV9 and TRBJ1-2; tentatively, D is TRBD1 (5 bases). The CDR3 is 17 residues long. V lost 1 base and J lost 0, with 16 bases in between. Per the germline V gene, CDR1 is SGDLS and CDR2 is YYNGEE. Written as DNA, the CDR3 is TGTGCCAGCAGCGTAACTTCGGGCAGGGAATCTAACTATGGCTACACCTTC. This gives the protein CASSVTSGRESNYGYTF.

A remark on this clone: With a far larger clone one base away, a read error is the likely cause. Within the sample, other DNA sequences also encode this same CDR3. V usage is TRBV5-6 and J usage is TRBJ1-1; D is ambiguous. Germline loops: CDR1 SGHDT, CDR2 YYEEEE. The CDR3 sequence is 13 residues long. The V gene lost 2 bases and the J gene lost 1 base, with 6 bases spanning the gap. The CDR3 loop is CASSLRGNTEAFF. CDR3 nucleotides: TGTGCCAGCAGCTTAAGAGGGAACACTGAAGCTTTCTTT.

The chain carries TRBV6-4 and TRBJ1-5; possible D gene TRBD1, 6 bases. The CDR3 runs to 16 residues. The V end was cut by 4 bases, the J end by 2 bases, with 15 bases between. The germline CDR1 and CDR2 sequences are MRHNA and SNTAGT. The CDR3 coding sequence is TGTGCCAGCAGTGTCCACAGGGTCATCGGCAATCAGCCCCAGCATTTT. Protein sequence: CASSVHRVIGNQPQHF.

Only one count was recorded for this clone. The J gene is TRBJ1-5, the V gene TRBV5-5; D gene ambiguous. This CDR3 is 17 amino acids long. Trimming removed 0 bases from V and 0 bases from J, with 13 bases in between. Germline CDR1 is SGHKS and CDR2 is YYEKEE (reference sequence). The CDR3 here is CASSLGLAAYSNQPQHF. As DNA, the CDR3 is TGTGCCAGCAGCTTGGGTTTGGCGGCTTATAGCAATCAGCCCCAGCATTTT.

The chain employs TRBV6-1 and TRBJ2-1; 12 nucleotides match TRBD2. Germline CDR1 reads MNHNS; CDR2 reads SASEGT. Unmatched junction bases numbered 10, after V lost 10 bases and J lost 6 bases. The CDR3 is 15 residues long. The CDR3 loop reads CATRASGGAGNEQFF. Here the CDR3 DNA reads TGTGCCACCAGAGCTAGCGGGGGGGCCGGCAATGAGCAGTTCTTC.

The chain employs TRBV7-9 and TRBJ1-1; 8 nucleotides agree with TRBD1. This CDR3 has 13 residues. The junction had 2 bases not matched to a gene; V was cut back by 5 bases and J by 3 bases. Per germline, CDR1 SEHNR and CDR2 FQNEAQ (reference sequence). CDR3 coding DNA: TGTGCCAGCAGCCCGACAGGGGACACTGAAGCTTTCTTT. Its translation is CASSPTGDTEAFF.

V gene TRBV27 combines with J gene TRBJ2-7; D perhaps matches TRBD2 (6 bases). The CDR3 has 15 amino acids. V was pared by 2 bases and J by 0 bases, with 11 bases between. Looked up from germline, CDR1 is MNHEY and CDR2 is SMNVEV (reference sequence). In DNA form, the CDR3 reads TGTGCCAGCAGTTTAGATTTGCGGGGCTCCTACGAGCAGTACTTC. As protein: CASSLDLRGSYEQYF.

This clone was picked up a small number of times. The chain joins TRBV6-5 to TRBJ1-2; 12 nucleotides align to TRBD1. Germline values: CDR1 MNHEY, CDR2 SVGAGI. After removal of 4 bases from V and 8 bases from J, the junction contained 8 bases not matched to a gene. This CDR3 is 15 amino acids long. The CDR3 loop is CASSFTGQGAEGYTF. CDR3 coding DNA: TGTGCCAGCAGTTTTACGGGACAGGGGGCGGAGGGCTACACCTTC.

V is TRBV2 and J is TRBJ1-1; D is perhaps TRBD1 (5 bases). This CDR3 region has 11 residues. Germline CDR1 SNHLY, CDR2 FYNNEI. V lost 6 bases and J 11 bases, leaving 13 bases between the germline ends. The CDR3 region has the DNA TGTGCCAGCAGCGGAAGGGGTTTTGCTTTCTTT. Translated: CASSGRGFAFF.

The chain employs TRBV7-7 and TRBJ1-1; D uncertain. CDR1 and CDR2 (germline): SSHAT, FNYEAQ (reference sequence). The V gene lost 2 bases and the J gene lost 5 bases, with 9 bases spanning the gap. The CDR3 is 13 amino acids. The chain's CDR3 is CASSLSRRTEAFF. The CDR3, as DNA: TGTGCCAGCAGCTTATCACGCAGAACTGAAGCTTTCTTT.

The chain joins TRBV18 to TRBJ2-5; D perhaps matches TRBD1 (6 bases). Germline V gene sequence: CDR1 KGHSH, CDR2 LQKENI. The CDR3 runs to 13 residues. Trimming took 2 bases from V and 3 from J, leaving 7 bases between them. The CDR3 region is CASSPRQEETQYF. The CDR3 DNA follows: TGTGCCAGCTCACCAAGACAGGAAGAGACCCAGTACTTC.

The chain has TRBV7-2 and TRBJ1-2, with D possibly matching TRBD1 (5 bases). Germline V CDR1 and CDR2: SGHTA, FQGNSA. This CDR3 has 17 residues. V lost 0 bases and J lost 4, with 18 bases in between. The CDR3 nucleotides are TGTGCCAGCAGCTTAGCTGATAGGGCAGGGTGGAGCTATGGCTACACCTTC. It codes for CASSLADRAGWSYGYTF. Complete variable domain (other parts from reference TRBV7-2 and TRBJ1-2): GAGVSQSPSNKVTEKGKDVELRCDPISGHTALYWYRQSLGQGLEFLIYFQGNSAPDKSGLPSDRFSAERTGGSVSTLTIQRTQQEDSAVYLCASSLADRAGWSYGYTFGSGTRLTVV.

The chain couples TRBV5-4 to TRBJ2-5; 14 nucleotides line up with TRBD2. From germline, CDR1 is SGHNT and CDR2 YYREEE (reference sequence). The junction had 10 bases not matched to a gene; V was cut back by 3 bases and J by 3 bases. The length of the CDR3 is 18 residues. The CDR3, as DNA: TGTGCCAGCAGCTCTTTTCCCGGGACTAGCGGGGGAAAAGAGACCCAGTACTTC. It yields the protein CASSSFPGTSGGKETQYF.

This chain connects TRBV4-1 to TRBJ2-1, with 11 positions matching TRBD1. The CDR3 is 19 amino acids. After removal of 3 bases from V and 4 bases from J, the junction contained 14 bases not matched to a gene. Germline loops: CDR1 MGHRA, CDR2 YSYEKL. The chain's CDR3 is CASSHLDAGTGGLYNEQFF. DNA of the CDR3: TGCGCCAGCAGCCACTTAGATGCCGGGACAGGGGGGTTGTACAATGAGCAGTTCTTC.

V usage is TRBV5-1 and J usage is TRBJ1-1, with 8 bases matching TRBD1. The V gene's germline CDR1 is SGHRS and CDR2 YFSETQ. The CDR3 length is 16 residues. V lost 4 bases and J lost 6; bases outside the gene matches: 14. In DNA form, the CDR3 reads TGCGCCAGCAGCGCCCGGGACAGGTCCCCGAGCGCTGAAGCTTTCTTT. As protein: CASSARDRSPSAEAFF.

This chain uses TRBV9 with TRBJ1-1; D is unresolved. CDR1 and CDR2 (germline): SGDLS, YYNGEE. V lost 3 bases and J lost 0, with 9 bases in between. This CDR3 spans 14 amino acids. DNA of the CDR3: TGTGCCAGCAGCGCGCACTTGTTGAACACTGAAGCTTTCTTT. Translation: CASSAHLLNTEAFF. The full variable domain, with the rest looked up from reference TRBV9 and TRBJ1-1, is DSGVTQTPKHLITATGQRVTLRCSPRSGDLSVYWYQQSLDQGLQFLIQYYNGEERAKGNILERFSAQQFPDLHSELNLSSLELGDSALYFCASSAHLLNTEAFFGQGTRLTVV.

This chain uses TRBV4-3 with TRBJ2-2, with a weak D call TRBD2 (5 bases). This CDR3 spans 16 amino acids. Germline V gene lookup returns CDR1 LGHNA and CDR2 YSLEER. V gave up 1 base and J gave up 7 bases, with 16 bases separating them. The CDR3 loop reads CASSQVTLALIGELFF. The CDR3 nucleotides are TGCGCCAGCAGCCAAGTCACCCTAGCCCTTATCGGGGAGCTGTTTTTT.

The genes are TRBV5-1 and TRBJ1-1; 8 bases are a match to TRBD1. This CDR3 comprises 16 residues. The junction had 8 bases not matched to a gene; V was cut back by 0 bases and J by 4 bases. CDR1 and CDR2 from the germline V gene are SGHRS and YFSETQ. CDR3 region: CASSLGQGAGGTEAFF. CDR3 in DNA: TGCGCCAGCAGCTTGGGTCAGGGGGCAGGGGGCACTGAAGCTTTCTTT.

The J gene is TRBJ1-1, the V gene TRBV5-1; 7 nucleotides match TRBD1. Trimming cost V 3 bases and J 3 bases; bases outside gene matches: 8. Germline loops: CDR1 SGHRS, CDR2 YFSETQ. There are 15 residues in the CDR3. The CDR3 DNA sequence: TGCGCCAGCAGCTGGGGAGACAGGGTCGACACTGAAGCTTTCTTT. This codes for CASSWGDRVDTEAFF.

The chain employs TRBV5-6 and TRBJ1-2, with D possibly TRBD1 on 5 matching bases. The CDR3 is 15 residues long. Germline lookup yields CDR1 SGHDT and CDR2 YYEEEE. Between the trimmed V and J ends, which lost 1 base and 6 bases, there was a span of 16 bases. DNA of the CDR3: TGTGCCAGCAGCTTGTACCGGCAGGGAAGAAATGGCTACACCTTC. It encodes CASSLYRQGRNGYTF.